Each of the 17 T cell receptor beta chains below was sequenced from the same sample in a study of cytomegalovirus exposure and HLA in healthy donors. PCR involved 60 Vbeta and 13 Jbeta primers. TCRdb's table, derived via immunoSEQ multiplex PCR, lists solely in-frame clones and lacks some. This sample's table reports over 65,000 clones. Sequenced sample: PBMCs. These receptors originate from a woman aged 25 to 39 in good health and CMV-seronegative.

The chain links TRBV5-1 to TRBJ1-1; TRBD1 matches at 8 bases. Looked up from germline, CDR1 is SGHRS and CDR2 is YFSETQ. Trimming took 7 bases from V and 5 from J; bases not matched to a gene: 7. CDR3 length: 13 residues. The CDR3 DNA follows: TGCGCCAGCGGACAGGGCGGTATAACTGAAGCTTTCTTT. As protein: CASGQGGITEAFF.

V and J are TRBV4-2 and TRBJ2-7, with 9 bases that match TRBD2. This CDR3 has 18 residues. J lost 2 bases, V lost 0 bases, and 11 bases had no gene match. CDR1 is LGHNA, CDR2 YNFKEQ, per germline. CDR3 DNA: TGTGCCAGCAGCCAAGATACGAGCGGGGGGACTTCCGCCTACGAGCAGTACTTC. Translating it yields CASSQDTSGGTSAYEQYF.

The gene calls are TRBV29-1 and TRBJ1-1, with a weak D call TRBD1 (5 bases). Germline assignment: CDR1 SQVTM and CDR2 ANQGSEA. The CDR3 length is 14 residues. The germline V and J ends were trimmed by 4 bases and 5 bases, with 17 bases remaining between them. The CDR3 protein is CSVGKGVEGTEAFF. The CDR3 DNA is TGCAGCGTTGGAAAAGGGGTCGAAGGAACTGAAGCTTTCTTT.

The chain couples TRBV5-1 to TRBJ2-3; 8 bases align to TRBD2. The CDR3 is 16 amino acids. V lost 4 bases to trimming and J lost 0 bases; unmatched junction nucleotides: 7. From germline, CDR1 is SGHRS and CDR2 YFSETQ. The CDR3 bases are TGCGCCAGCAGCCAGGAGCCTAGCGGGAGCACAGATACGCAGTATTTT. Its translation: CASSQEPSGSTDTQYF.

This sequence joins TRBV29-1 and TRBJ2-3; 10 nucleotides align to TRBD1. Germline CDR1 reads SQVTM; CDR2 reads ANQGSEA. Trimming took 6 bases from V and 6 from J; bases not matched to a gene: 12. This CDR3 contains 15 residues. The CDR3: CSVKSGTGDRDTQYF. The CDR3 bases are TGCAGCGTCAAGTCCGGGACAGGGGATAGGGATACGCAGTATTTT.

The CDR3 loop is CASSLEERRQGGNQPQHF. Here the CDR3 DNA reads TGTGCCAGCAGCTTAGAAGAACGCCGACAGGGCGGCAATCAGCCCCAGCATTTT. The rearrangement joins TRBV7-2 to TRBJ1-5; 7 nucleotides agree with TRBD1. The CDR3 extends over 18 amino acids. V trimming: 1 base; J trimming: 2 bases; junction bases outside the gene matches: 11. Germline V gene lookup returns CDR1 SGHTA and CDR2 FQGNSA.

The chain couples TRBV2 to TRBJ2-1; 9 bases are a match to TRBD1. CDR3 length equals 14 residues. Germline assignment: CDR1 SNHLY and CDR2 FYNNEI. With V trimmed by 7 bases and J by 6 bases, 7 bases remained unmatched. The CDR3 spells CASTDRGVFNEQFF. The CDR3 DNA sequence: TGTGCCAGCACTGACAGGGGGGTTTTCAATGAGCAGTTCTTC. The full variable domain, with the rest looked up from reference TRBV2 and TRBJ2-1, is EPEVTQTPSHQVTQMGQEVILRCVPISNHLYFYWYRQILGQKVEFLVSFYNNEISEKSEIFDDQFSVERPDGSNFTLKIRSTKLEDSAMYFCASTDRGVFNEQFFGPGTRLTVL.

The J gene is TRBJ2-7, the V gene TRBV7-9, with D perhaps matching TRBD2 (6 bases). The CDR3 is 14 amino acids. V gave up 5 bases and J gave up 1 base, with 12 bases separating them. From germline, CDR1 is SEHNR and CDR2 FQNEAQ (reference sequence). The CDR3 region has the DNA TGTGCCAGCAGCCCATCCGGGGGTTCCTACGAGCAGTACTTC. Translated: CASSPSGGSYEQYF. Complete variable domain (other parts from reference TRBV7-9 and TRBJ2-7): DTGVSQNPRHKITKRGQNVTFRCDPISEHNRLYWYRQTLGQGPEFLTYFQNEAQLEKSRLLSDRFSAERPKGSFSTLEIQRTEQGDSAMYLCASSPSGGSYEQYFGPGTRLTVT.

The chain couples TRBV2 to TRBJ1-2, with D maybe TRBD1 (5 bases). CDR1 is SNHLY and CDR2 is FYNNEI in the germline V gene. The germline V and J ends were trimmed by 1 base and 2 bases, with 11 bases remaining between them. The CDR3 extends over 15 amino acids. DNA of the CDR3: TGTGCCAGCAGTGAAGATGCCGGGGGAAACTATGGCTACACCTTC. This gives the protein CASSEDAGGNYGYTF.

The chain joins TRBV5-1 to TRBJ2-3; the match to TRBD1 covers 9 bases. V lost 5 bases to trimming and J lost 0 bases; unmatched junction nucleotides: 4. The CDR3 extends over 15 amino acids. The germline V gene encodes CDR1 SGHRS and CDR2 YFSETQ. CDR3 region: CASRDRGTSTDTQYF. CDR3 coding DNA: TGCGCCAGCAGGGACAGGGGTACTAGCACAGATACGCAGTATTTT. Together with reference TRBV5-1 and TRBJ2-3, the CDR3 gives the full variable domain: KAGVTQTPRYLIKTRGQQVTLSCSPISGHRSVSWYQQTPGQGLQFLFEYFSETQRNKGNFPGRFSGRQFSNSRSEMNVSTLELGDSALYLCASRDRGTSTDTQYFGPGTRLTVL.

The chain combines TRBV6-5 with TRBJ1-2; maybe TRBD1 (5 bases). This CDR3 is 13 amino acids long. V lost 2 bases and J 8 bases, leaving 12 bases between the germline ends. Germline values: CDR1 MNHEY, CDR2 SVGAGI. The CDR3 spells CASSYGSGRGYTF. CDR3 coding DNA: TGTGCCAGCAGTTACGGCTCAGGGCGCGGCTACACCTTC.

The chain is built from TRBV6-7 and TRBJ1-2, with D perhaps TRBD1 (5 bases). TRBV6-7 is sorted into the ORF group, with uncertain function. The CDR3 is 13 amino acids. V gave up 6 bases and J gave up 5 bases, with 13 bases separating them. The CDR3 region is CASSPQGVYGYTF. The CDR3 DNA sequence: TGTGCCAGCAGCCCCCAGGGTGTGTATGGCTACACCTTC.

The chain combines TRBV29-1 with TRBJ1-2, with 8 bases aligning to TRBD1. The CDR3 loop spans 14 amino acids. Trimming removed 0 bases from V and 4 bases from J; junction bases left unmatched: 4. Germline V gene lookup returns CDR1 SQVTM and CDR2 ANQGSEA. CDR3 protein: CSVEDQDRAYGYTF. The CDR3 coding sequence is TGCAGCGTTGAAGATCAGGACAGGGCCTATGGCTACACCTTC.

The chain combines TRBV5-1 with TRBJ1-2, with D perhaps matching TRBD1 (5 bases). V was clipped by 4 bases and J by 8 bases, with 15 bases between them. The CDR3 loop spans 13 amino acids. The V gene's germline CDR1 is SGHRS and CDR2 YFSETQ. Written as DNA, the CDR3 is TGCGCCAGCAGCCTGGATGGGGGGGGAGGCTACACCTTC. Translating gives CASSLDGGGGYTF.

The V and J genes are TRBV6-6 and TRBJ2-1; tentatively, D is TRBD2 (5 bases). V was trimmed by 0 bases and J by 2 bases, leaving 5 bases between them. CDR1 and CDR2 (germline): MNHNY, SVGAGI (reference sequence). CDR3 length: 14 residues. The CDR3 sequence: CASSYSRAYNEQFF. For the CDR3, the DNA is TGTGCCAGCAGTTACTCGAGGGCCTACAATGAGCAGTTCTTC.

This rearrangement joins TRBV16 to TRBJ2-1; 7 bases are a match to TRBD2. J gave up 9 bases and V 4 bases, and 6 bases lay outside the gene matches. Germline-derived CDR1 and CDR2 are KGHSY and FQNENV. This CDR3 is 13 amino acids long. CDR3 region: CASSPGTTSEQFF. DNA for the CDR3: TGTGCCAGCAGCCCAGGGACTACGAGTGAGCAGTTCTTC.

The CDR3: CTSSQDRETNEKLFF. CDR3 sequence (DNA): TGCACCAGCAGCCAAGACCGGGAAACTAATGAAAAACTGTTTTTT. The chain links TRBV1 to TRBJ1-4. TRBV1 is flagged as a pseudogene. The length of the CDR3 is 15 residues.